These 32 T cell receptor beta chains were sequenced from one sample in a study of blood T cell repertoires in COVID-19. Using immunoSEQ multiplex PCR, the repertoire was profiled, and TCRdb retains in-frame clones only, with some absent. The profile shows roughly 300,000 clones, around 90% of them singletons. The sequenced material came from peripheral blood. These receptor sequences come from a woman aged 25 to 39 with COVID-19, enrolled during active disease.

The CDR3 DNA reads TGTGCCAGCAGCTTAACAGGGGGCGGCAACGAGCAGTACTTC. Encoded protein: CASSLTGGGNEQYF. This chain joins TRBV11-2 and TRBJ2-7; 9 bases are a match to TRBD1. The CDR3 is 14 amino acids. Germline assignment: CDR1 SGHAT and CDR2 FQNNGV. Trimming removed 2 bases from V and 5 bases from J; junction bases left unmatched: 4.

This rearrangement joins TRBV7-9 to TRBJ2-2; 10 nucleotides agree with TRBD2. V shed 4 bases, J shed 5 bases, and the junction held 7 bases outside the gene matches. The germline gives CDR1 SEHNR, CDR2 FQNEAQ (reference sequence). The CDR3 sequence is 16 residues long. CDR3 residues: CASSSRLAGGTGELFF. The CDR3 nucleotides read TGTGCCAGCAGCTCCCGACTAGCGGGTGGTACCGGGGAGCTGTTTTTT.

The chain joins TRBV5-8 to TRBJ1-4; tentatively, D is TRBD1 (5 bases). This CDR3 is built from 13 residues. The V end was cut by 9 bases, the J end by 8 bases, with 17 bases between. The germline V gene encodes CDR1 SGHTS and CDR2 YDEGEE. Written as DNA, the CDR3 is TGTGCCACCCACAGGCAAGCCGGCGAAAAACTGTTTTTT. It encodes CATHRQAGEKLFF.

The chain links TRBV6-5 to TRBJ2-3, with a tentative D call TRBD2 (5 bases). Trimming removed 8 bases from V and 6 bases from J, with 21 bases in between. Germline lookup yields CDR1 MNHEY and CDR2 SVGAGI. CDR3 length equals 15 residues. CDR3 sequence: CASGWAGARADTQYF. CDR3 DNA: TGTGCCAGCGGTTGGGCGGGTGCGAGGGCGGATACGCAGTATTTT.

The sample holds a few counts of this clone. The chain uses TRBV10-3 and TRBJ2-7, with 7 bases that match TRBD2. CDR1 and CDR2 from the germline V gene are ENHRY and SYGVKD. V trimming: 5 bases; J trimming: 2 bases; junction bases outside the gene matches: 9. The CDR3 totals 15 residues. The CDR3 reads CAISSLGGGTYEQYF. CDR3 sequence (DNA): TGTGCCATCAGTTCGTTGGGGGGAGGGACCTACGAGCAGTACTTC.

The gene calls are TRBV19 and TRBJ1-4; 8 positions match TRBD1. The ends lost 5 bases at V and 5 bases at J; junction bases unmatched: 7. This CDR3 spans 15 amino acids. Germline V gene data show CDR1 as LNHDA and CDR2 as SQIVND (reference sequence). The CDR3 sequence: CASSALGTGNEKLFF. DNA of the CDR3: TGTGCCAGTAGTGCGCTGGGGACAGGAAATGAAAAACTGTTTTTT. The full variable domain, in which reference TRBV19 and TRBJ1-4 provide the parts outside the CDR3, is DGGITQSPKYLFRKEGQNVTLSCEQNLNHDAMYWYRQDPGQGLRLIYYSQIVNDFQKGDIAEGYSVSREKKESFPLTVTSAQKNPTAFYLCASSALGTGNEKLFFGSGTQLSVL.

The rearrangement joins TRBV6-2 or TRBV6-3 to TRBJ2-1; tentatively, D is TRBD1 (5 bases). V was pared by 6 bases and J by 4 bases, with 16 bases between. In germline, CDR1 is MNHEY, CDR2 SVGEGT. The CDR3 runs to 15 residues. CDR3 region: CASSDIRQGYNEQFF. DNA of the CDR3: TGTGCCAGCAGCGACATTCGTCAGGGATACAATGAGCAGTTCTTC.

This clone was seen a few times. The chain is built from TRBV18 and TRBJ1-2; 7 bases align to TRBD1. The CDR3 totals 14 residues. Trimming cost V 3 bases and J 4 bases; bases outside gene matches: 5. Germline CDR1 reads KGHSH; CDR2 reads LQKENI. CDR3: CASSPTGYGYGYTF. The CDR3 DNA reads TGTGCCAGCTCACCGACAGGGTACGGCTATGGCTACACCTTC.

This clone was counted a single time. This chain connects TRBV11-2 to TRBJ1-3, with D possibly TRBD1 on 6 matching bases. The V and J ends lost 1 base and 3 bases respectively, with 10 bases between them. Germline CDR1 SGHAT, CDR2 FQNNGV. The CDR3 consists of 15 residues. The DNA for the CDR3 is TGTGCCAGCAGCTTAGCAGGGGATGGTGGAAACACCATATATTTT. Encoded protein: CASSLAGDGGNTIYF.

The chain joins TRBV5-1 to TRBJ1-6, with 9 bases lining up with TRBD1. The J segment lost 7 bases and the V segment lost 4 bases, leaving 6 bases of the junction unmatched. Germline CDR1 and CDR2: SGHRS and YFSETQ. The CDR3 totals 15 residues. The CDR3 is CASSLGQGTNSPLHF. CDR3 DNA: TGCGCCAGCAGCCTAGGACAGGGGACGAATTCACCCCTCCACTTT.

The chain links TRBV7-3 to TRBJ2-7, with TRBD1 matching 9 bases. The CDR3 totals 13 residues. J was trimmed by 4 bases and V by 5 bases; bases with no gene match: 3. Germline V gene data show CDR1 as SGHTA and CDR2 as FQGTGA. The CDR3 DNA is TGTGCCAGCAGCCCCGGGACAGGGTACGAGCAGTACTTC. Its protein is CASSPGTGYEQYF.

The rearrangement uses TRBV30 and TRBJ2-7; D gene ambiguous. V lost 0 bases and J 6 bases, leaving 12 bases between the germline ends. This CDR3 is 13 amino acids long. Germline-derived CDR1 and CDR2 are GTSNPN and SVGIG (reference sequence). DNA for the CDR3: TGTGCCTGGAGTGTACTAAAGCTTCGCGAGCAGTACTTC. It specifies CAWSVLKLREQYF.

The chain has TRBV5-1 and TRBJ2-1, with TRBD2 matching over 9 bases. V dropped 5 bases and J dropped 10; count of bases not matched to a gene: 13. Germline lookup yields CDR1 SGHRS and CDR2 YFSETQ. The CDR3 totals 15 residues. Here the CDR3 reads CASRFGGRGGDEQFF. The CDR3 DNA sequence: TGCGCCAGCAGGTTTGGGGGGCGGGGGGGGGACGAGCAGTTCTTC.

The chain links TRBV3-1 (or the pseudogene TRBV3-2) to TRBJ1-1; 9 bases fit TRBD1. Germline-derived CDR1 and CDR2 are LGHDT and YNNKEL (reference sequence). The CDR3 contains 15 residues. The V segment lost 3 bases and the J segment 8 bases; nucleotides outside the gene matches: 10. This CDR3 is CASSHGGQGPSEAFF. CDR3 in DNA: TGTGCCAGCAGCCACGGAGGACAGGGGCCGTCGGAAGCTTTCTTT.

The rearrangement joins TRBV6-6 to TRBJ2-2, with TRBD2 matching 8 bases. The CDR3 is 13 residues long. Trimming removed 7 bases from V and 7 bases from J; junction bases left unmatched: 5. Germline V gene data show CDR1 as MNHNY and CDR2 as SVGAGI (reference sequence). Here the CDR3 DNA reads TGTGCCAGCACCTCAAGCGGGAGCGGGGAGCTGTTTTTT. Translation: CASTSSGSGELFF.

The chain uses TRBV5-1 and TRBJ2-7, with 13 nucleotides matching TRBD2. The CDR3 has 16 amino acids. The germline V gene encodes CDR1 SGHRS and CDR2 YFSETQ. The V and J ends lost 4 bases and 7 bases, in that order; junction bases with no gene match: 11. CDR3 residues: CASSPEPGLAGYEQYF. In DNA, the CDR3 is TGCGCCAGCAGCCCTGAACCGGGACTAGCGGGATATGAGCAGTACTTC. The full variable domain, rest sourced from reference TRBV5-1 and TRBJ2-7, is KAGVTQTPRYLIKTRGQQVTLSCSPISGHRSVSWYQQTPGQGLQFLFEYFSETQRNKGNFPGRFSGRQFSNSRSEMNVSTLELGDSALYLCASSPEPGLAGYEQYFGPGTRLTVT.

V gene TRBV5-4 combines with J gene TRBJ2-3, with 9 nucleotides matching TRBD2. Trimming at V came to 3 bases and at J to 0 bases, leaving 5 bases not matched to a gene. Germline CDR1 SGHNT, CDR2 YYREEE (reference sequence). This CDR3 has 16 residues. The CDR3 region has the DNA TGTGCCAGCAGCTCAAAAACTAGCGGGAGCACAGATACGCAGTATTTT. Protein: CASSSKTSGSTDTQYF.

The J gene is TRBJ2-2, the V gene TRBV4-3; 8 bases match TRBD2. After removal of 3 bases from V and 2 bases from J, the junction contained 8 bases not matched to a gene. CDR1 is LGHNA, CDR2 YSLEER, per germline. CDR3 length: 17 amino acids. CDR3 protein: CASSQQIAGYNTGELFF. CDR3 sequence (DNA): TGCGCCAGCAGCCAGCAAATAGCGGGATATAACACCGGGGAGCTGTTTTTT.

The chain links TRBV10-3 to TRBJ2-7; TRBD1 might be the D (6 bases). V lost 4 bases, J lost 7 bases, and 20 bases lay in between. The CDR3 spans 15 residues. Germline V lookup: CDR1 ENHRY, CDR2 SYGVKD. The CDR3 DNA sequence: TGTGCCATCAGTGCTTCGGGACACCCAAAACAGGAGCAGTACTTC. As protein: CAISASGHPKQEQYF.

V usage is TRBV24-1 and J usage is TRBJ2-7; 7 bases fit TRBD2. Germline CDR1 KGHDR, CDR2 SFDVKD. V was clipped by 5 bases and J by 2 bases; unmatched bases: 14. The CDR3 is 17 residues long. The CDR3 loop reads CATSALREGNFAYEQYF. CDR3 DNA sequence: TGTGCCACCAGTGCCCTCAGGGAGGGGAATTTCGCCTACGAGCAGTACTTC.

V gene TRBV7-2 combines with J gene TRBJ2-5; weak D call: TRBD1 (5 bases). The CDR3 loop spans 13 amino acids. From germline, CDR1 is SGHTA and CDR2 FQGNSA. V lost 5 bases, J lost 3 bases, and 10 bases lay in between. For the CDR3, the DNA is TGTGCCAGCAGCCAGGGTCAGAAAGAGACCCAGTACTTC. Amino acid sequence: CASSQGQKETQYF.

The chain carries TRBV18 and TRBJ2-1; perhaps TRBD1 as D (5 bases). Per germline, CDR1 KGHSH and CDR2 LQKENI. The CDR3 runs to 14 residues. V was shortened by 2 bases and J by 8 bases, with 13 bases between the two germline ends. The CDR3 sequence is CASSPGAGRDEQFF. The CDR3 DNA is TGTGCCAGCTCACCAGGGGCAGGTCGGGATGAGCAGTTCTTC.

The genes are TRBV5-5 and TRBJ2-7; 8 bases agree with TRBD2. Germline V gene lookup returns CDR1 SGHKS and CDR2 YYEKEE (reference sequence). The CDR3 extends over 14 amino acids. Germline trimming cut 4 bases from V and 6 bases from J; bases unmatched to any gene: 9. CDR3 in amino acids: CASSPGGAILEQYF. In nucleotides, the CDR3 is TGTGCCAGCAGCCCGGGGGGGGCAATTCTCGAGCAGTACTTC.

This chain uses TRBV7-2 with TRBJ2-1, with 8 bases aligning to TRBD1. The length of the CDR3 is 14 residues. With 7 bases clipped from V and 5 bases from J, the junction kept 7 bases outside the gene matches. Germline V CDR1 and CDR2: SGHTA, FQGNSA. The CDR3 region is CASTRDRLNNEQFF. The DNA for the CDR3 is TGTGCCAGCACCCGGGACAGGCTGAACAATGAGCAGTTCTTC.

CDR3 in DNA: TGTGCCAGCAGCACGTGGCGGGAAGCTGAAGCTTTCTTT. It translates to CASSTWREAEAFF. V usage is TRBV11-2 and J usage is TRBJ1-1; D not resolved. Per the germline V gene, CDR1 is SGHAT and CDR2 is FQNNGV. The CDR3 runs to 13 residues. V lost 5 bases and J 6 bases, leaving 13 bases between the germline ends. The variable domain in full, completed from reference TRBV11-2 and TRBJ1-1, reads EAGVAQSPRYKIIEKRQSVAFWCNPISGHATLYWYQQILGQGPKLLIQFQNNGVVDDSQLPKDRFSAERLKGVDSTLKIQPAKLEDSAVYLCASSTWREAEAFFGQGTRLTVV.

Written as DNA, the CDR3 is TGCGCCAGCAGCCAATCGGCAGGGTTGACGGGCCCGCTAGTCCCTCGGATTACACAGCAGTTCTTC. Protein sequence: CASSQSAGLTGPLVPRITQQFF. The rearrangement uses TRBV4-3 and TRBJ2-1, with TRBD1 as a possible D gene (5 bases). Germline V gene sequence: CDR1 LGHNA, CDR2 YSLEER. The CDR3 has 22 amino acids. The ends were cut back, 2 bases at V and 11 bases at J, with 40 bases in the middle.

The chain is built from TRBV9 and TRBJ2-1, with a possible D match to TRBD2 (6 bases). Trimming left V 3 bases short and J 2 bases short, with 6 bases between. The CDR3 is 13 residues long. Germline values: CDR1 SGDLS, CDR2 YYNGEE. In DNA, the CDR3 is TGTGCCAGCAGCGGCGGGACCTACAATGAGCAGTTCTTC. It yields the protein CASSGGTYNEQFF.

This chain links TRBV30 with TRBJ2-1; 9 bases are a match to TRBD2. V shed 3 bases and J 4 bases; nucleotides not matched to a gene: 1. The CDR3 is 13 amino acids. The germline V gene has CDR1 GTSNPN and CDR2 SVGIG (reference sequence). CDR3 loop: CAWRREGYNEQFF. Written as DNA, the CDR3 is TGTGCCTGGAGGCGGGAGGGTTACAATGAGCAGTTCTTC.

The rearrangement joins TRBV15 to TRBJ2-3; no clear D. Germline lookup yields CDR1 LNHNV and CDR2 YYDKDF (reference sequence). Trimming removed 1 base at V and 0 bases at J, with 5 bases between. The CDR3 totals 14 residues. Written as DNA, the CDR3 is TGTGCCACCAGCAGAGGCGGAAGCACAGATACGCAGTATTTT. Translation: CATSRGGSTDTQYF.

The DNA for the CDR3 is TGTGCCAGCAGCCGGACAGGGGGCGAGCAGTACTTC. Its translation: CASSRTGGEQYF. The chain joins TRBV6-5 to TRBJ2-7, with TRBD1 matching 10 bases. This CDR3 is 12 amino acids long. V lost 6 bases, J lost 6 bases, and 2 bases stayed unmatched. Germline CDR1 and CDR2: MNHEY and SVGAGI.

The V call is TRBV28, the J call TRBJ1-1; D may be TRBD1 (5 bases). Germline CDR1 MDHEN, CDR2 SYDVKM. CDR3 size: 14 residues. V gave up 4 bases and J gave up 0 bases, with 9 bases separating them. The CDR3 nucleotides read TGTGCCAGCAGTTCAGACAGACTGAACACTGAAGCTTTCTTT. It yields the protein CASSSDRLNTEAFF.

The chain couples TRBV19 to TRBJ1-5, with 9 bases identical to TRBD1. Trimming cost V 7 bases and J 2 bases; bases outside gene matches: 3. Germline CDR1 reads LNHDA; CDR2 reads SQIVND (reference sequence). The CDR3 runs 14 residues. This chain's CDR3 is CASIGQGRNQPQHF. In DNA form, the CDR3 reads TGTGCCAGTATCGGACAGGGGCGCAATCAGCCCCAGCATTTT.